Shown below are 6 T cell receptor beta chains from a single sample sequenced in a study of blood T cells in healthy people across ages (dated by TCRdb to the mid-2010s). The library was built by means of 5' RACE. Reads for this sample came from an Illumina HiSeq 2500. A second PCR of roughly 6 to 11 cycles was run with a J-beta primer mix and a sample-barcoded 5' primer. The public reads were reanalyzed by TCRdb: fastp trimming at Q25, MiXCR alignment, in-frame beta chains only. Under each unique CDR3 protein, matching rows form one entry showing the most common genes and DNA. This sample holds 700,000 to 950,000 distinct CDR3 sequences; roughly 64% were observed only once. The leading ten clones occupy 20% to 25% of the sample. Sequences were obtained from blood. The receptors derive from a man between 25 and 39 years old in good health.

J is TRBJ1-4 and V is TRBV4-1; D not certain. Trimming removed 0 bases from V and 9 bases from J, with 14 bases in between. CDR3 length: 15 amino acids. CDR1 is MGHRA, CDR2 YSYEKL, per germline. CDR3 nucleotides: TGCGCCAGCAGCCAAGACGTCAGGTTCAAACAAAAACTGTTTTTT. This sequence encodes CASSQDVRFKQKLFF.

This clonotype was counted between two and nine times. The chain uses TRBV28 and TRBJ2-3; D is possibly TRBD1 (5 bases). V dropped 3 bases and J dropped 0 bases, with 10 bases sitting between them. The V gene's germline CDR1 is MDHEN and CDR2 SYDVKM. The CDR3 is 15 residues long. CDR3 DNA: TGTGCCAGCAGTTTCCTAGGGGATAGCACAGATACGCAGTATTTT. This sequence encodes CASSFLGDSTDTQYF. The entire variable domain, with the rest obtained from reference TRBV28 and TRBJ2-3, is as follows: DVKVTQSSRYLVKRTGEKVFLECVQDMDHENMFWYRQDPGLGLRLIYFSYDVKMKEKGDIPEGYSVSREKKERFSLILESASTNQTSMYLCASSFLGDSTDTQYFGPGTRLTVL.

The rearrangement links TRBV7-6 to TRBJ1-1; D perhaps matches TRBD1 (5 bases). The length of the CDR3 is 13 residues. V was pared by 7 bases and J by 4 bases, with 13 bases between. Germline CDR1 is SGHVS and CDR2 is FNYEAQ. CDR3 region: CASTMGGGTEAFF. The CDR3 DNA reads as TGTGCCAGCACCATGGGGGGGGGCACTGAAGCTTTCTTT.

The chain has TRBV6-2 or TRBV6-3 and TRBJ2-7; 8 bases line up with TRBD2. This CDR3 spans 13 amino acids. V lost 9 bases and J lost 0; bases outside the gene matches: 4. Germline V lookup: CDR1 MNHEY, CDR2 SVGEGT. Here the CDR3 reads CASLLAASYEQYF. CDR3 in DNA: TGTGCCAGTCTACTAGCGGCCTCCTACGAGCAGTACTTC.

This chain connects TRBV6-6 to TRBJ2-6, with D uncertain. V lost 5 bases to trimming and J lost 0 bases, with 8 bases between them. The V gene's germline CDR1 is MNHNY and CDR2 SVGAGI (reference sequence). The CDR3 consists of 15 residues. The CDR3 is CASSTQDSGANVLTF. In DNA form, the CDR3 reads TGTGCCAGCAGTACGCAGGACTCTGGGGCCAACGTCCTGACTTTC.

The CDR3 DNA reads TGTGCCAGCAGCTTACAGGGAGGGTCTGGGGCCAACGTCCTGACTTTC. This translates into CASSLQGGSGANVLTF. The gene calls are TRBV9 and TRBJ2-6, with D possibly matching TRBD2 (7 bases). The CDR3 spans 16 residues. With 4 bases removed from V and 1 base from J, the gap between germline ends came to 12 bases. In germline, CDR1 is SGDLS, CDR2 YYNGEE.